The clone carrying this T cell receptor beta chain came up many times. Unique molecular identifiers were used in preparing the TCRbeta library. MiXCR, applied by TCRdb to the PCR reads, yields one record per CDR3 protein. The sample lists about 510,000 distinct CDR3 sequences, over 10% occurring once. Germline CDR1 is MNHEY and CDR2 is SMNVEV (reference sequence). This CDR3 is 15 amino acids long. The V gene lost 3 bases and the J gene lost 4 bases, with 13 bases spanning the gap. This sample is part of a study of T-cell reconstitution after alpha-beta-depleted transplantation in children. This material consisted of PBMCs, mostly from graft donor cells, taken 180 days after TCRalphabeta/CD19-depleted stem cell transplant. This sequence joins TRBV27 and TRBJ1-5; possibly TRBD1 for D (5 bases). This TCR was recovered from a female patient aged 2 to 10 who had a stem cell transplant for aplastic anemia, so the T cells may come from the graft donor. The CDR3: CASSFYRGANQPQHF. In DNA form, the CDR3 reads TGTGCCAGCAGTTTTTACAGAGGGGCTAATCAGCCCCAGCATTTT.